The clone carrying this T cell receptor beta chain came up many times. Each CDR3 protein gets one entry after TCRdb re-called the RT-PCR reads with MiXCR. Seen here are about 700,000 distinct CDR3 sequences, 14% observed once, and the top ten hold 3.6%. CDR3 length equals 14 residues. Looked up from germline, CDR1 is SGHRS and CDR2 is YFSETQ. Trimming at V came to 9 bases and at J to 0 bases, leaving 9 bases not matched to a gene. Material: memory CD4+ T cells from blood. The origin of this receptor is a female donor in good health, serving as a healthy control. J is TRBJ2-7 and V is TRBV5-1; 7 nucleotides align to TRBD2. The CDR3 nucleotides read TGCGCCACCGCCCGGGCTAGCGGCTCCTACGAGCAGTACTTC. This translates into CATARASGSYEQYF.